This entry lists 7 T cell receptor beta chains sequenced from one sample in a study of STAT5B mutations in CD4+ large granular lymphocyte leukemia. Sequenced by immunoSEQ multiplex PCR; TCRdb stores in-frame clones only, minus some. The sample contains around 34,000 clones, 85% of which appear only once. Sequencing used CD4+ T cells from blood buffy coats. The receptors originated from a human donor in good health.

The genes are TRBV7-2 and TRBJ1-2; TRBD1 matches 11 bases. The CDR3 length is 15 residues. Germline loops: CDR1 SGHTA, CDR2 FQGNSA. V shed 1 base and J 7 bases; nucleotides not matched to a gene: 5. CDR3 sequence: CASSLGGQGAVGYTF. The CDR3 coding sequence is TGTGCCAGCAGCTTAGGAGGACAGGGGGCCGTTGGCTACACCTTC.

The V and J genes are TRBV5-4 and TRBJ2-1, with TRBD2 matching over 11 bases. Per germline, CDR1 SGHNT and CDR2 YYREEE (reference sequence). The CDR3 length is 15 residues. Trimming cost V 3 bases and J 7 bases; bases outside gene matches: 6. In nucleotides, the CDR3 is TGTGCCAGCAGCTCAGGACTAGCGGGTTTTAATGAGCAGTTCTTC. This sequence encodes CASSSGLAGFNEQFF.

The V gene is TRBV5-1, the J gene TRBJ1-1; 10 bases map to TRBD1. This CDR3 region has 16 residues. With V trimmed by 1 base and J by 0 bases, 3 bases remained unmatched. CDR1 and CDR2 (germline): SGHRS, YFSETQ. In DNA, the CDR3 is TGCGCCAGCAGCTTGTGGGGACAGGGGCTGAACACTGAAGCTTTCTTT. Protein sequence: CASSLWGQGLNTEAFF.

V is TRBV7-3 and J is TRBJ1-6, with 9 bases lining up with TRBD1. This CDR3 is 14 amino acids long. Germline CDR1 SGHTA, CDR2 FQGTGA. With 2 bases clipped from V and 7 bases from J, the junction kept 0 bases outside the gene matches. The CDR3 reads CASSLGTGNSPLHF. For the CDR3, the DNA is TGTGCCAGCAGCTTAGGGACAGGGAATTCACCCCTCCACTTT.

The chain has TRBV5-8 and TRBJ1-1, with 9 bases aligning to TRBD1. The germline gives CDR1 SGHTS, CDR2 YDEGEE. Germline trimming cut 1 base from V and 2 bases from J; bases unmatched to any gene: 3. The CDR3 length is 15 residues. This chain's CDR3 is CASSLRQGGNTEAFF. The CDR3 DNA follows: TGTGCCAGCAGCTTGAGACAGGGGGGCAACACTGAAGCTTTCTTT.

V and J are TRBV5-3 and TRBJ2-3; TRBD2 matches 7 bases. TRBV5-3 is flagged as an ORF with uncertain function. This CDR3 comprises 15 residues. Trimming at V came to 0 bases and at J to 2 bases, leaving 3 bases not matched to a gene. The CDR3 sequence: CARSLVAGPTDTQYF. The CDR3 nucleotides are TGTGCCAGAAGCTTGGTAGCGGGCCCCACAGATACGCAGTATTTT.

V usage is TRBV7-9 and J usage is TRBJ1-2; 8 nucleotides match TRBD1. The CDR3 loop spans 13 amino acids. Trimming at V came to 5 bases and at J to 6 bases, leaving 5 bases not matched to a gene. The V gene's germline CDR1 is SEHNR and CDR2 FQNEAQ (reference sequence). CDR3 in amino acids: CASSQQGVDGYTF. The CDR3 nucleotides are TGTGCCAGCAGCCAACAGGGGGTCGATGGCTACACCTTC.